This T cell receptor beta chain is drawn from a study of identical twins. Findings of the study overall: Within monozygotic twins, out-of-frame TCR alpha sharing was underestimated by the models.

This CDR3 has 13 amino acids. V dropped 4 bases and J dropped 2 bases, with 5 bases sitting between them. This clonotype was counted between two and nine times. Its antigen is as yet unknown. Template switching supplied a universal primer site; unique molecular identifiers were carried on the cDNA. TCRdb itself ran the 5' RACE reads through MiXCR, one entry per CDR3 protein. The repertoire has about 530,000 distinct CDR3 sequences, about 20% of them found once; the top ten carry 0.45% to 0.5%. These records were also assigned to another study, of yellow fever vaccine responses in identical twins.

This chain joins TRBV12-3 or TRBV12-4 and TRBJ2-2, with D hard to call. Material: CD4+ T cells sorted from blood. The sequence was obtained from a woman aged 18-29 years in good health. The CDR3 DNA follows: TGTGCCAGCAGTTCCTACAACACCGGGGAGCTGTTTTTT. Translation gives CASSSYNTGELFF.